Presented here are 20 T cell receptor beta chains from one specimen sequenced in a study of shared clonotypes between healthy human individuals. Profiled with immunoSEQ multiplex PCR; TCRdb holds only in-frame clones, not every one. The repertoire has around 1.9 million clones, 80% to 95% of them found once; the top ten carry about 1.7%. CD45RO-negative, CCR7-selected cells formed the naive CD8 fraction, which excluded terminally differentiated effector memory CD45RA+ cells. Material: naive CD8+ T cells from PBMCs. These TCRs come from a man aged 18 to 29 in good health. Some clones in this sample may be carry-over from other donors' samples.

The chain couples TRBV28 to TRBJ2-7; D remains unclear. V was shortened by 6 bases and J by 4 bases, with 13 bases between the two germline ends. The germline V gene encodes CDR1 MDHEN and CDR2 SYDVKM. This CDR3 has 13 amino acids. The CDR3: CASSPLGLYEQYF. The DNA for the CDR3 is TGTGCCAGCAGCCCTTTAGGGCTATACGAGCAGTACTTC.

V gene TRBV30 combines with J gene TRBJ2-7, with D possibly matching TRBD1 (5 bases). CDR3 length: 13 amino acids. The V gene's germline CDR1 is GTSNPN and CDR2 SVGIG (reference sequence). The V end was cut by 7 bases, the J end by 2 bases, with 15 bases between. CDR3 region: CALRQLSPYEQYF. CDR3 nucleotides: TGTGCCTTAAGACAGTTATCCCCCTACGAGCAGTACTTC. The full variable domain, rest sourced from reference TRBV30 and TRBJ2-7, is SQTIHQWPATLVQPVGSPLSLECTVEGTSNPNLYWYRQAAGRGLQLLFYSVGIGQISSEVPQNLSASRPQDRQFILSSKKLLLSDSGFYLCALRQLSPYEQYFGPGTRLTVT.

The rearrangement uses TRBV19 and TRBJ2-2; 11 nucleotides line up with TRBD2. The CDR3 runs to 13 residues. CDR1 is LNHDA and CDR2 is SQIVND in the germline V gene (reference sequence). V lost 7 bases, J lost 9 bases, and 4 bases stayed unmatched. DNA for the CDR3: TGTGCCAGTACCCTAGCGGGAGGTCGGGAGCTGTTTTTT. Protein: CASTLAGGRELFF.

This chain joins TRBV28 and TRBJ2-1; 7 bases are a match to TRBD2. The ends lost 3 bases at V and 4 bases at J; junction bases unmatched: 6. From germline, CDR1 is MDHEN and CDR2 SYDVKM. There are 15 residues in the CDR3. The CDR3, as DNA: TGTGCCAGCAGTTTGCACGGGAGGATTTACAATGAGCAGTTCTTC. Its protein is CASSLHGRIYNEQFF. Filled out from reference TRBV28 and TRBJ2-1, the complete variable domain reads DVKVTQSSRYLVKRTGEKVFLECVQDMDHENMFWYRQDPGLGLRLIYFSYDVKMKEKGDIPEGYSVSREKKERFSLILESASTNQTSMYLCASSLHGRIYNEQFFGPGTRLTVL.

This clone was seen just once. V is TRBV21-1 and J is TRBJ1-1. TRBV21-1 is annotated as a pseudogene. The CDR3 is made up of 19 amino acids. The DNA of the CDR3 is TGTGCCAGCAGCAATGGCTCGGCGTCCTCCATCGGGGTGGACACTGAAGCTTTCTTT. Amino acids: CASSNGSASSIGVDTEAFF.

The chain has TRBV7-9 and TRBJ2-1; D gene uncertain. Germline lookup yields CDR1 SEHNR and CDR2 FQNEAQ (reference sequence). The CDR3 length is 17 residues. V gave up 5 bases and J gave up 7 bases, with 24 bases separating them. CDR3 residues: CASSQELGWPIGNEQFF. The CDR3 nucleotides read TGTGCCAGCAGCCAAGAGTTGGGCTGGCCCATAGGGAATGAGCAGTTCTTC.

The V gene is TRBV4-1, the J gene TRBJ2-5; no firm D call. Between the trimmed V and J ends, which lost 0 bases and 3 bases, there was a span of 11 bases. The CDR3 spans 15 residues. Germline lookup yields CDR1 MGHRA and CDR2 YSYEKL. DNA of the CDR3: TGCGCCAGCAGCCAAGATCTGGGCAGAAAAGAGACCCAGTACTTC. Translated: CASSQDLGRKETQYF.

This chain joins TRBV7-8 and TRBJ1-2; TRBD1 matches at 7 bases. CDR1 is SGHVS, CDR2 FQNEAQ, per germline. The CDR3 has 16 amino acids. V gave up 2 bases and J gave up 3 bases; unmatched junction bases: 9. CDR3 DNA sequence: TGTGCCAGCAGCTTACCAAGACAGGGTCTGGACTATGGCTACACCTTC. Translation: CASSLPRQGLDYGYTF.

The rearrangement links TRBV10-3 to TRBJ2-7; 8 nucleotides align to TRBD1. The germline V gene encodes CDR1 ENHRY and CDR2 SYGVKD. This CDR3 is built from 13 residues. Losses at the gene ends were 10 bases for V and 2 bases for J; bases not matched to a gene: 7. The CDR3 DNA sequence: TGTGCCACCAGGGACAGGTCAGCCTACGAGCAGTACTTC. This translates into CATRDRSAYEQYF.

The chain links TRBV4-3 to TRBJ1-1; D gene ambiguous. V lost 0 bases and J lost 6, with 11 bases in between. The germline V gene encodes CDR1 LGHNA and CDR2 YSLEER. CDR3 length: 14 residues. The CDR3 loop reads CASSQDREESEAFF. The CDR3 bases are TGCGCCAGCAGCCAAGATCGTGAGGAGTCTGAAGCTTTCTTT.

This clone was counted only a few times. V usage is TRBV7-9 and J usage is TRBJ2-1, with 10 bases aligning to TRBD2. With 3 bases clipped from V and 5 bases from J, the junction kept 7 bases outside the gene matches. This CDR3 is 16 amino acids long. Germline V CDR1 and CDR2: SEHNR, FQNEAQ (reference sequence). The CDR3 here is CASSFPSGSPHNEQFF. The CDR3 DNA is TGTGCCAGCAGCTTTCCTAGCGGGAGCCCACACAATGAGCAGTTCTTC.

The chain employs TRBV27 and TRBJ2-7; D might be TRBD2 (5 bases). V was cut by 5 bases and J by 0 bases, with 14 bases left in between. CDR1 and CDR2 (germline): MNHEY, SMNVEV (reference sequence). The CDR3 length is 15 residues. CDR3 protein: CASSPGLSPSYEQYF. CDR3 in DNA: TGTGCCAGCAGTCCAGGACTGTCTCCCTCCTACGAGCAGTACTTC.

V is TRBV28 and J is TRBJ2-2; TRBD1 is a possible D gene (5 bases). The CDR3 has 14 amino acids. V dropped 7 bases and J dropped 3 bases, with 12 bases sitting between them. Germline V gives CDR1 MDHEN, CDR2 SYDVKM. The CDR3 DNA reads TGTGCCAGCACCTGGCAGGGATACACCGGGGAGCTGTTTTTT. It codes for CASTWQGYTGELFF.

The V call is TRBV29-1, the J call TRBJ1-2, with 9 bases aligning to TRBD1. CDR3 size: 13 residues. The J segment lost 1 base and the V segment lost 7 bases, leaving 4 bases of the junction unmatched. From germline, CDR1 is SQVTM and CDR2 ANQGSEA. The DNA for the CDR3 is TGCAGCGCCCGGACAGGGGATAACTATGGCTACACCTTC. It codes for CSARTGDNYGYTF.

The chain carries TRBV19 and TRBJ1-1; D is unresolved. There are 15 residues in the CDR3. The germline CDR1 and CDR2 sequences are LNHDA and SQIVND (reference sequence). The V gene lost 0 bases and the J gene lost 3 bases, with 11 bases spanning the gap. CDR3 bases: TGTGCCAGTAGTATAGAGGGCAGGTGGGACACTGAAGCTTTCTTT. Encoded protein: CASSIEGRWDTEAFF.

V gene TRBV7-3 combines with J gene TRBJ2-1, with 11 nucleotides matching TRBD2. From germline, CDR1 is SGHTA and CDR2 FQGTGA. Unmatched junction bases numbered 8, after V lost 5 bases and J lost 8 bases. This CDR3 contains 15 residues. As DNA, the CDR3 is TGTGCCAGCAGCCGACTAGCGGGGAGTAGCCATGAGCAGTTCTTC. Translating it yields CASSRLAGSSHEQFF. Supplemented by reference TRBV7-3 and TRBJ2-1, the full variable domain reads GAGVSQTPSNKVTEKGKYVELRCDPISGHTALYWYRQSLGQGPEFLIYFQGTGAADDSGLPNDRFFAVRPEGSVSTLKIQRTERGDSAVYLCASSRLAGSSHEQFFGPGTRLTVL.

In its sample, this clone was seen once. The V gene is TRBV29-1, the J gene TRBJ2-7; TRBD1 or TRBD2 may be the D gene (5 bases each). The CDR3 is 16 residues long. The germline V and J ends were trimmed by 5 bases and 7 bases, with 27 bases remaining between them. CDR1 SQVTM and CDR2 ANQGSEA come from the germline V gene. In nucleotides, the CDR3 is TGCAGCGTTCGCGAAGGCGGGCAGGGACCGGTAGGGGAGCAGTACTTC. Translation gives CSVREGGQGPVGEQYF.

Details on this clone: Within the sample, other DNA sequences also encode this same CDR3. The V call is TRBV9, the J call TRBJ2-7, with D perhaps matching TRBD1 or TRBD2 (5 bases each). In germline, CDR1 is SGDLS, CDR2 YYNGEE. V dropped 0 bases and J dropped 4 bases, with 8 bases sitting between them. The CDR3 has 13 residues. The CDR3 DNA follows: TGTGCCAGCAGCGTAGGAGGGGAATACGAGCAGTACTTC. Residues: CASSVGGEYEQYF.

The chain combines TRBV27 with TRBJ1-5; unclear D gene. V was trimmed by 5 bases and J by 2 bases, leaving 10 bases between them. The germline gives CDR1 MNHEY, CDR2 SMNVEV (reference sequence). The CDR3 runs 14 residues. The CDR3 nucleotides read TGTGCCAGCAGTCCTAGACCCGGCAATCAGCCCCAGCATTTT. Encoded protein: CASSPRPGNQPQHF.

V usage is TRBV4-3 and J usage is TRBJ1-5, with D possibly matching TRBD1 (5 bases). This CDR3 comprises 15 residues. Trimming cost V 4 bases and J 4 bases, with 14 bases left between them. Germline V gives CDR1 LGHNA, CDR2 YSLEER. CDR3 coding DNA: TGCGCCAGCAGCCCGAACCGGGGCCTGAATCAGCCCCAGCATTTT. It codes for CASSPNRGLNQPQHF.